The 2 T cell receptor beta chains presented below share a single source sample, sequenced in a study of blood T cell repertoires in COVID-19. Clones were sequenced by immunoSEQ multiplex PCR, and TCRdb holds only the in-frame ones, with some missing. Of fewer than 150,000 clones in the sample, around 77% were seen once. The material sequenced was peripheral blood. These receptors all come from a human donor in a cohort sampled during active COVID-19.

This rearrangement joins TRBV30 to TRBJ2-7; a possible D gene is TRBD2 (5 bases). The CDR3 is made up of 14 amino acids. Germline CDR1 is GTSNPN and CDR2 is SVGIG (reference sequence). V lost 3 bases to trimming and J lost 4 bases, with 16 bases between them. The CDR3 region has the DNA TGTGCCTGGAGCTCCCCCCGCCGGAGGTACGAGCAGTACTTC. Protein: CAWSSPRRRYEQYF. The entire variable domain, with the rest obtained from reference TRBV30 and TRBJ2-7, is as follows: SQTIHQWPATLVQPVGSPLSLECTVEGTSNPNLYWYRQAAGRGLQLLFYSVGIGQISSEVPQNLSASRPQDRQFILSSKKLLLSDSGFYLCAWSSPRRRYEQYFGPGTRLTVT.

The DNA for the CDR3 is TGTGCAAGTCGCTCCCCGGGGGCTAGCGGGGACCCTACGGGAGAGCAGTACTTC. Translated: CASRSPGASGDPTGEQYF. The chain has TRBV12-2 and TRBJ2-7; the D call TRBD2 from the table was never checked on the DNA. TRBV12-2 has pseudogene status. This CDR3 contains 18 residues.